This T cell receptor (beta chain) was recorded in a study of T cell responses to AZD1222 COVID-19 vaccine. Data came from immunoSEQ multiplex PCR; TCRdb stores just in-frame clones and leaves some out. The sample records about 120,000 clones, over 75% being singletons. The J segment lost 6 bases and the V segment lost 1 base, leaving 4 bases of the junction unmatched. Germline-derived CDR1 and CDR2 are SGHNT and YYREEE (reference sequence). CDR3 length: 15 residues. Points from the study as a whole: Most donors were white British and more were female, and clonal diversity was possibly underestimated. Only a handful of individuals given AZD1222 were seropositive at baseline. Targeting of unmutated variant regions was reportedly seen in nearly half of spike-specific TCRs. Regions 160-218 and 743-854 held dominance among vaccine-associated CD4 TCRs, which spanned spike.

About this clone itself: Its antigen is currently unknown.

The chain uses TRBV5-4 and TRBJ2-3, with 11 nucleotides matching TRBD2. The TCR comes from an adult in good health. The input for sequencing was peripheral blood, taken on day 0 of AZD1222 vaccination. The DNA of the CDR3 is TGTGCCAGCAGCTTGCTAGCGGGGGGCATGGATACGCAGTATTTT. As protein: CASSLLAGGMDTQYF.